Sequencing of this T cell receptor beta chain was carried out in a study of blood T cells in healthy people across ages. This clonotype was counted a few times. PCR was performed a second time for about 6 to 11 cycles using a sample-barcoded 5' primer and a J-beta primer mix. TCRdb re-called the 5' RACE reads through MiXCR, storing one row per CDR3 protein. This table holds about 1 million distinct CDR3 sequences, under 55% found once. With 4 bases clipped from V and 15 bases from J, the junction kept 21 bases outside the gene matches. In germline, CDR1 is MGHRA, CDR2 YSYEKL. This CDR3 has 17 amino acids. Isolated PBMCs totaled at least 6 million in each sample.

V usage is TRBV4-1 and J usage is TRBJ2-1; 10 nucleotides agree with TRBD2. Sequences were obtained from blood. The clonotype was recovered from a woman in her sixties or seventies in good health. The CDR3 coding sequence is TGCGCCAGCAGCCCTGTGGTAGCGGGAGGTGATCCCCCGATCCCGTTCTTC. Translated: CASSPVVAGGDPPIPFF.